The TCR beta chain under discussion was sequenced for a study of molecular identifiers for immune sequencing clone quantification. Study findings and constraints: Amid some 1 million naive cells, spiked Jurkat TCR RNA from one cell was reportedly still detectable.

MiXCR, applied by TCRdb to the PCR reads, yields one record per CDR3 protein. Of 45,000 to 65,000 distinct CDR3 sequences listed, around 25% were seen once; the top ten hold 1.5% to 2%. At least ten counts were recorded for this clonotype. Its specificity is unknown. This clonotype originated in a human donor in good health. Some libraries in this study had Jurkat cell RNA spiked in. The sequencing sample was made of naive CD8+ T cells from blood, with Jurkat cell RNA spiked in. The subset was: FACS-sorted CD8+CD4-CCR7+CD45RA+ naive T cells.

CDR3 protein: CASSQDLSGRSSYNEQFF. The CDR3 DNA follows: TGTGCCAGCAGCCAAGATCTGTCAGGGAGGAGCTCCTACAATGAGCAGTTCTTC. This chain joins TRBV3-1 and TRBJ2-1; D possibly corresponds to TRBD2 (6 bases). V lost 0 bases, J lost 0 bases, and 15 bases lay in between. Germline V gene lookup returns CDR1 LGHDT and CDR2 YNNKEL (reference sequence). The CDR3 has 18 amino acids.